This T cell receptor (beta chain) was recovered during a study of cytomegalovirus exposure and HLA in healthy donors. Researchers ran the PCR with 60 Vbeta and 13 Jbeta primers. Method: immunoSEQ multiplex PCR; TCRdb's copy keeps in-frame clones and lacks some. Here the sample spans tens of thousands of clones, about 74% being singletons. This clone was counted between two and nine times. The CDR3 has 15 residues. In germline, CDR1 is MNHEY, CDR2 SVGAGI. J lost 3 bases, V lost 6 bases, and 8 bases had no gene match. The source is a man aged 25 to 40 in good health and CMV-seronegative. This sequence joins TRBV6-5 and TRBJ1-5, with 7 nucleotides matching TRBD1. Material for sequencing was PBMCs. The CDR3 loop reads CASRRQGLDNQPQHF. For the CDR3, the DNA is TGTGCCAGCAGAAGACAGGGACTAGACAATCAGCCCCAGCATTTT.